This is a list of T cell receptor beta chains from one sample in a study of blood T cells in healthy people across ages. TCRdb re-analysed the 5' RACE reads in MiXCR, keeping a single row per CDR3 protein. Altogether 1 million to 1.2 million distinct CDR3 sequences are present, more than 30% being singletons, with the ten largest covering about an eighth. The sequenced sample was blood. The receptors derive from a man between 18 and 35 years old in good health. Both conserved end residues are part of each CDR3. The D gene is left open where the match is weak. A row's size may be missing; if present it is once, few, many or a size class.

d_call,v_call,clone_size,j_call,cdr3_nt,cdr3_aa
.,TRBV7-9,.,TRBJ2-5,TGTGCCAGCAGCTTAGCAACTATGACACAAGAGACCCAGTACTTC,CASSLATMTQETQYF
.,TRBV3-1,.,TRBJ1-1,TGTGCCTGCAGCCAAGATCTGTACACTGAAGCTTTCTTT,CACSQDLYTEAFF
.,TRBV6-2/TRBV6-3,.,TRBJ1-2,TGTGCCATCTCAACCGGGGGGATCGACTATGGCTACACCTTC,CAISTGGIDYGYTF
.,TRBV2,.,TRBJ1-1,TGTGCCAGCAGCGCCACTGAAGCTTTCTTT,CASSATEAFF
TRBD1,TRBV29-1,.,TRBJ1-1,TGCAGCCTCACAGGGGGCGAGAACACTGAAGCTTTCTTT,CSLTGGENTEAFF
.,TRBV2,few,TRBJ2-5,TGTGCCAGCAGCCGGGTAGTGGGCCCCTTGGAGACCCAGTACTTC,CASSRVVGPLETQYF
.,TRBV11-2,.,TRBJ2-7,TGTGCCAGCAGCTCCCCACGGACACTTTACAATGAGCAGTACTTC,CASSSPRTLYNEQYF
.,TRBV6-1,.,TRBJ2-7,TGTGCCACCACAAAGGGGTTGATCTCCTACGAGCAGTACTTC,CATTKGLISYEQYF
TRBD2,TRBV4-2,.,TRBJ2-7,TGTGCCAGCAGGAACGGGGGGGCTCTGGAGCAGTACTTC,CASRNGGALEQYF
.,TRBV20-1,few,TRBJ2-3,TGCAGTGCCGAGGCAGATACGCAGTATTTT,CSAEADTQYF
.,TRBV3-1,.,TRBJ2-1,TGTGCCAGCAGCAAATCGACCTCCTACAATGAGCAGTTCTTC,CASSKSTSYNEQFF
TRBD1,TRBV5-1,.,TRBJ2-7,TGCGCCAGCAGCTCTACAGGGGGCTCGTACGAGCAGTACTTC,CASSSTGGSYEQYF
.,TRBV20-1,few,TRBJ2-3,TGCAGTGCACCTCGACCCGGGGCCACAGATACGCAGTATTTT,CSAPRPGATDTQYF